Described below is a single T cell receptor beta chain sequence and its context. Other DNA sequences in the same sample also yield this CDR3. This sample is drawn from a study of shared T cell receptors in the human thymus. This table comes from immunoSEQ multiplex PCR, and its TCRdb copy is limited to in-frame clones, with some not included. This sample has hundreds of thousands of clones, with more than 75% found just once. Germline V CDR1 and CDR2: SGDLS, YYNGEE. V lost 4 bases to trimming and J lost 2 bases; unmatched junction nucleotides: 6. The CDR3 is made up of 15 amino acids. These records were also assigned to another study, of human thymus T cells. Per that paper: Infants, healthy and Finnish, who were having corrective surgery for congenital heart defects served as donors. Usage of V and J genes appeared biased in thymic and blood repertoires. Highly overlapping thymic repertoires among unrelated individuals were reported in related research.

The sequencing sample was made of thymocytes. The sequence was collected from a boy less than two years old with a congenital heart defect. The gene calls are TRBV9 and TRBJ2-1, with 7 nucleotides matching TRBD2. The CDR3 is CASSPRLAAYNEQFF. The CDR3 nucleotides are TGTGCCAGCAGCCCCCGTCTAGCGGCCTACAATGAGCAGTTCTTC. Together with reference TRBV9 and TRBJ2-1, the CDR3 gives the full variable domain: DSGVTQTPKHLITATGQRVTLRCSPRSGDLSVYWYQQSLDQGLQFLIQYYNGEERAKGNILERFSAQQFPDLHSELNLSSLELGDSALYFCASSPRLAAYNEQFFGPGTRLTVL.